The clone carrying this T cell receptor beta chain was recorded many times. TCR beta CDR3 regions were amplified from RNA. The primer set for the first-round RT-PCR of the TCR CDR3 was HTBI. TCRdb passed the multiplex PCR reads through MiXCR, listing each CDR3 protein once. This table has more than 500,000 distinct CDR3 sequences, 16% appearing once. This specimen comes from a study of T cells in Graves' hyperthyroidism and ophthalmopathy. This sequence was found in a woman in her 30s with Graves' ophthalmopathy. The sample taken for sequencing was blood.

Here the CDR3 reads CSAQPPGSGRFYEQFF. In DNA, the CDR3 is TGCAGTGCTCAACCCCCAGGAAGCGGGAGGTTCTATGAGCAGTTCTTC. The chain employs TRBV20-1 and TRBJ2-1, with 9 bases lining up with TRBD2. V was clipped by 5 bases and J by 8 bases; unmatched bases: 16. This CDR3 has 16 amino acids. Germline CDR1 is DFQATT and CDR2 is SNEGSKA (reference sequence).